Each of the 28 T cell receptor beta chains below was sequenced from the same sample in a study of cytomegalovirus exposure and HLA in healthy donors. The PCR ran on 60 Vbeta and 13 Jbeta primers. Libraries were prepared by immunoSEQ multiplex PCR; TCRdb keeps only in-frame clonotypes and omits some of them. This sample has fewer than 200,000 clones, with 79% found just once. The sample consisted of PBMCs. The receptors were gathered from a man aged 40-49 years in good health and CMV-seronegative.

The chain carries TRBV6-1 and TRBJ2-5; unclear D gene. This CDR3 has 13 residues. V dropped 1 base and J dropped 2 bases, with 5 bases sitting between them. In germline, CDR1 is MNHNS, CDR2 SASEGT. CDR3 coding DNA: TGTGCCAGCAGTGAAGGAGCTCAAGAGACCCAGTACTTC. Translation: CASSEGAQETQYF.

The V call is TRBV9, the J call TRBJ1-3, with D unresolved. The length of the CDR3 is 16 residues. Germline V gene data show CDR1 as SGDLS and CDR2 as YYNGEE. Between the trimmed V and J ends, which lost 2 bases and 0 bases, there was a span of 12 bases. CDR3 sequence (DNA): TGTGCCAGCAGCGTGACCTCGACATACTCTGGAAACACCATATATTTT. Translating it yields CASSVTSTYSGNTIYF.

The V call is TRBV2, the J call TRBJ1-4, with D tentatively TRBD1 (5 bases). Germline V CDR1 and CDR2: SNHLY, FYNNEI. This CDR3 region has 11 residues. V gave up 2 bases and J gave up 12 bases, with 7 bases separating them. CDR3: CASSEWGELFF. DNA for the CDR3: TGTGCCAGCAGTGAATGGGGGGAACTGTTTTTT.

This clone came up a few times. The rearrangement joins TRBV18 to TRBJ2-1; D is perhaps TRBD2 (7 bases). This CDR3 comprises 16 residues. Trimming took 1 base from V and 6 from J, leaving 16 bases between them. The germline CDR1 and CDR2 sequences are KGHSH and LQKENI. As DNA, the CDR3 is TGTGCCAGCTCACCACGGGGGCTAGCGGCAGGCAATGAGCAGTTCTTC. Translated, it gives CASSPRGLAAGNEQFF.

The V call is TRBV20-1, the J call TRBJ2-5; D call uncertain. The CDR3 has 11 amino acids. From germline, CDR1 is DFQATT and CDR2 SNEGSKA (reference sequence). V was pared by 5 bases and J by 1 base, with 5 bases between. In DNA, the CDR3 is TGCAGTGCTGGCATCCAAGAGACCCAGTACTTC. Protein: CSAGIQETQYF.

This chain links TRBV10-3 with TRBJ2-5; weak D call: TRBD2 (5 bases). With 3 bases removed from V and 4 bases from J, the gap between germline ends came to 18 bases. The CDR3 is 16 residues long. Germline V gene lookup returns CDR1 ENHRY and CDR2 SYGVKD. The CDR3: CAISDRSELVGETQYF. The CDR3 nucleotides are TGTGCCATCAGTGATCGCTCGGAACTAGTCGGAGAGACCCAGTACTTC.

There are a few counts of this clone. One junction end disagrees with the germline gene, perhaps due to a read error. J is TRBJ2-6 and V is TRBV28; D may be TRBD1 (5 bases). Germline V gene lookup returns CDR1 MDHEN and CDR2 SYDVKM. The CDR3 has 16 residues. This chain's CDR3 is CASSTGSLSGANGLTF. CDR3 in DNA: TGTGCCAGCAGCACCGGCAGCCTCTCTGGGGCCAACGGCCTGACTTTC.

V is TRBV15 and J is TRBJ2-7; no firm D call. The CDR3 loop spans 13 amino acids. V lost 5 bases and J lost 4, with 12 bases in between. Per the germline V gene, CDR1 is LNHNV and CDR2 is YYDKDF (reference sequence). In DNA, the CDR3 is TGTGCCACCAGCCCCTATGGCGGATACGAGCAGTACTTC. It yields the protein CATSPYGGYEQYF.

The chain uses TRBV10-3 and TRBJ2-7, with D perhaps matching TRBD1 (7 bases). This CDR3 has 15 residues. Trimming left V 0 bases short and J 4 bases short, with 13 bases between. CDR1 and CDR2 (germline): ENHRY, SYGVKD. CDR3 protein: CAISESIQGGYEQYF. CDR3 nucleotides: TGTGCCATCAGTGAGTCGATCCAGGGGGGATACGAGCAGTACTTC.

The V and J genes are TRBV5-1 and TRBJ2-7; 10 bases align to TRBD2. Germline V gives CDR1 SGHRS, CDR2 YFSETQ. CDR3 length equals 16 residues. After removal of 0 bases from V and 0 bases from J, the junction contained 3 bases not matched to a gene. The CDR3 loop is CASSLGAGGVSYEQYF. The CDR3 coding sequence is TGCGCCAGCAGCTTGGGAGCGGGAGGGGTCTCCTACGAGCAGTACTTC.

The V call is TRBV2, the J call TRBJ2-5, with 7 positions matching TRBD2. CDR3 length equals 16 residues. V was pared by 3 bases and J by 2 bases, with 9 bases of the junction left unmatched. Germline V gene sequence: CDR1 SNHLY, CDR2 FYNNEI. The CDR3 DNA sequence: TGTGCCAGCAGTGAGGCCGGGGGAGGGAGGCAAGAGACCCAGTACTTC. Its translation: CASSEAGGGRQETQYF.

This chain uses TRBV14 with TRBJ2-3; D not resolved. Germline-derived CDR1 and CDR2 are SGHDN and FVKESK. Trimming removed 5 bases from V and 4 bases from J, with 16 bases in between. This CDR3 region has 15 residues. The CDR3 loop reads CASSIRGTSPDTQYF. The CDR3 region has the DNA TGTGCCAGCAGCATCCGCGGCACGTCCCCAGATACGCAGTATTTT.

This sequence joins TRBV27 and TRBJ2-7, with a tentative D call TRBD1 (7 bases). CDR3 length: 15 amino acids. V was cut by 6 bases and J by 3 bases, with 18 bases left in between. Germline V CDR1 and CDR2: MNHEY, SMNVEV (reference sequence). DNA of the CDR3: TGTGCCAGCAGAACTAACGCGGGACAGATCTACGAGCAGTACTTC. It specifies CASRTNAGQIYEQYF.

The sample holds a few counts of this clone. The J gene is TRBJ2-1, the V gene TRBV5-4; possible D gene TRBD1, 6 bases. V dropped 5 bases and J dropped 1 base, with 13 bases sitting between them. Germline values: CDR1 SGHNT, CDR2 YYREEE (reference sequence). The CDR3 is 15 amino acids. The CDR3 spells CASRLDRSSYNEQFF. The DNA of the CDR3 is TGTGCCAGCAGACTTGACAGGAGTTCCTACAATGAGCAGTTCTTC.

This rearrangement joins TRBV19 to TRBJ2-7; TRBD2 might be the D (5 bases). The germline CDR1 and CDR2 sequences are LNHDA and SQIVND (reference sequence). The ends were cut back, 4 bases at V and 3 bases at J, with 19 bases in the middle. The CDR3 is 16 residues long. CDR3 loop: CASSRAAAGGNYEQYF. CDR3 bases: TGTGCCAGTAGTAGGGCTGCGGCGGGCGGAAACTACGAGCAGTACTTC.

The V call is TRBV7-9, the J call TRBJ1-5; D perhaps matches TRBD1 (5 bases). Germline V gene lookup returns CDR1 SEHNR and CDR2 FQNEAQ (reference sequence). The V end was cut by 8 bases, the J end by 3 bases, with 11 bases between. The CDR3 consists of 13 residues. CDR3 coding DNA: TGTGCCAGCTCGCGGGGACCCAATCAGCCCCAGCATTTT. It yields the protein CASSRGPNQPQHF. The full variable domain, in which reference TRBV7-9 and TRBJ1-5 provide the parts outside the CDR3, is DTGVSQNPRHKITKRGQNVTFRCDPISEHNRLYWYRQTLGQGPEFLTYFQNEAQLEKSRLLSDRFSAERPKGSFSTLEIQRTEQGDSAMYLCASSRGPNQPQHFGDGTRLSIL.

The rearrangement links TRBV5-1 to TRBJ2-7; D might be TRBD2 (7 bases). Per germline, CDR1 SGHRS and CDR2 YFSETQ. Trimming removed 0 bases at V and 7 bases at J, with 20 bases between. This CDR3 spans 16 amino acids. The CDR3 DNA reads as TGCGCCAGCAGCTTGGACTCCCTTGGGGGGGCGCGTGAGCAGTACTTC. It encodes CASSLDSLGGAREQYF. Variable domain in full (rest from reference TRBV5-1 and TRBJ2-7): KAGVTQTPRYLIKTRGQQVTLSCSPISGHRSVSWYQQTPGQGLQFLFEYFSETQRNKGNFPGRFSGRQFSNSRSEMNVSTLELGDSALYLCASSLDSLGGAREQYFGPGTRLTVT.

The chain recombines TRBV6-5 with TRBJ2-7; a possible D gene is TRBD2 (6 bases). CDR1 MNHEY and CDR2 SVGAGI come from the germline V gene. This CDR3 has 15 amino acids. V lost 0 bases, J lost 6 bases, and 15 bases lay in between. CDR3 bases: TGTGCCAGCAGTTACTCGAACGGGGGTCCCGCCGAGCAGTACTTC. Its translation: CASSYSNGGPAEQYF.

There are a few counts of this clone. J is TRBJ2-7 and V is TRBV6-1; 7 bases are a match to TRBD1. CDR1 MNHNS and CDR2 SASEGT come from the germline V gene. V was clipped by 1 base and J by 1 base; unmatched bases: 4. The CDR3 has 15 amino acids. The CDR3 DNA reads TGTGCCAGCAGTGAAGATGTGACAGGGTCCTACGAGCAGTACTTC. Its protein product is CASSEDVTGSYEQYF.

Worth noting for this clone: One end of the junction fails to match germline, which may point to a read error. In the same sample, other DNA sequences code for this CDR3. The V and J genes are TRBV6-1 and TRBJ2-2; 9 positions agree with TRBD1. CDR1 MNHNS and CDR2 SASEGT come from the germline V gene. This CDR3 comprises 15 residues. The CDR3 region has the DNA TGTGCCAGCGATGCCCGGGACAGGGCGACCGGGGAGCTGTTCTTT. It specifies CASDARDRATGELFF.

This chain connects TRBV13 to TRBJ2-5; D may be TRBD2 (6 bases). The DNA matches TRBJ2-7 better at its end, which makes the J call doubtful. The CDR3 is made up of 14 amino acids. Germline CDR1 is PRHDT and CDR2 is FYEKMQ (reference sequence). CDR3 DNA sequence: TGTGCCAGCAGCTCTCGGGGGAGAAGCTACGAGCAGTACTTC. It specifies CASSSRGRSYEQYF.

V usage is TRBV4-1 and J usage is TRBJ2-7; 8 nucleotides match TRBD2. Per the germline V gene, CDR1 is MGHRA and CDR2 is YSYEKL. The CDR3 contains 18 residues. With 2 bases clipped from V and 5 bases from J, the junction kept 17 bases outside the gene matches. CDR3: CASSQIPRIAGSRNEQYF. The CDR3 DNA is TGCGCCAGCAGCCAAATTCCCCGAATAGCGGGAAGTCGGAACGAGCAGTACTTC.

The J gene is TRBJ2-3, the V gene TRBV6-6, with 10 bases aligning to TRBD2. V lost 4 bases and J lost 5; bases outside the gene matches: 6. CDR1 is MNHNY, CDR2 SVGAGI, per germline (reference sequence). This CDR3 spans 15 amino acids. The CDR3 sequence: CASSSPSGGRDTQYF. CDR3 coding DNA: TGTGCCAGCAGTTCCCCTAGCGGGGGCAGAGATACGCAGTATTTT.

This chain uses TRBV12-5 with TRBJ2-1; TRBD1 matches 8 bases. The ends lost 1 base at V and 9 bases at J; junction bases unmatched: 5. This CDR3 contains 14 residues. CDR1 and CDR2 from the germline V gene are LGHNT and FRNRAP. CDR3 DNA sequence: TGTGCTAGTGGTTTGGCGGCAGGGGGCAGTGAGCAGTTCTTC. Protein: CASGLAAGGSEQFF.

J is TRBJ2-1 and V is TRBV7-8; weak D call: TRBD1 (5 bases). Trimming removed 5 bases at V and 7 bases at J, with 15 bases between. The germline V gene encodes CDR1 SGHVS and CDR2 FQNEAQ. The CDR3 runs 14 residues. The CDR3 is CASSPVRANNEQFF. CDR3 nucleotides: TGTGCCAGCAGCCCAGTCAGGGCTAATAATGAGCAGTTCTTC. Full variable domain (missing parts from reference TRBV7-8 and TRBJ2-1): GAGVSQSPRYKVAKRGQDVALRCDPISGHVSLFWYQQALGQGPEFLTYFQNEAQLDKSGLPSDRFFAERPEGSVSTLKIQRTQQEDSAVYLCASSPVRANNEQFFGPGTRLTVL.

The chain recombines TRBV30 with TRBJ1-6; 10 nucleotides agree with TRBD1. The CDR3 has 14 amino acids. CDR1 GTSNPN and CDR2 SVGIG come from the germline V gene (reference sequence). V lost 5 bases and J lost 13; bases outside the gene matches: 11. CDR3 protein: CAWDTGTGVSPLHF. CDR3 DNA sequence: TGTGCCTGGGATACCGGGACAGGGGTTAGCCCCCTCCACTTT.

A note on this clone: At one boundary the junction diverges from the germline segment, which might be a read error. The chain is built from TRBV7-9 and TRBJ2-2; maybe TRBD2 (5 bases). CDR1 and CDR2 from the germline V gene are SEHNR and FQNEAQ (reference sequence). The CDR3 length is 16 residues. The CDR3 loop is CSSSSGGSATTGELFF. CDR3 bases: TGTTCCAGCAGCTCTGGTGGGAGCGCGACCACCGGGGAGCTGTTTTTT.

Only a few counts were recorded for this clone. V usage is TRBV6-5 and J usage is TRBJ2-7, with TRBD1 matching over 7 bases. The J segment lost 4 bases and the V segment lost 5 bases, leaving 5 bases of the junction unmatched. CDR3 length equals 13 residues. The germline V gene encodes CDR1 MNHEY and CDR2 SVGAGI. DNA of the CDR3: TGTGCCAGCAGTCGACAGGGCTGGTACGAGCAGTACTTC. Residues: CASSRQGWYEQYF.